This TCR beta chain was sequenced for a study of cytomegalovirus exposure and HLA in healthy donors. Study information: Later analysis reported that the approximately 120 validation repertoires shared the platform of the approximately 670 first-cohort repertoires.

The CDR3 length is 13 residues. V lost 5 bases, J lost 7 bases, and 3 bases stayed unmatched. Germline CDR1 reads SGHVS; CDR2 reads FQNEAQ. On this clone: Its target is not known.

Donors came from a validation cohort of over a hundred subjects, distinct from the first 666-subject cohort. This table comes from immunoSEQ multiplex PCR, and its TCRdb copy is limited to in-frame clones, with some not included. The sample has 120,000 or so clones, about 88% seen once. Whole-study results and caveats: Reportedly, diagnosis of cytomegalovirus status by the classifier showed high specificity and sensitivity.

The receptor was isolated from a woman younger than 30 in good health and CMV-seronegative. V and J are TRBV7-8 and TRBJ2-2, with 8 bases that match TRBD2. Sequenced sample: PBMCs. CDR3 nucleotide sequence: TGTGCCAGCAGCCGAGGGACTAGCGGGGAGCTGTTTTTT. Its translation: CASSRGTSGELFF. Supplemented by reference TRBV7-8 and TRBJ2-2, the full variable domain reads GAGVSQSPRYKVAKRGQDVALRCDPISGHVSLFWYQQALGQGPEFLTYFQNEAQLDKSGLPSDRFFAERPEGSVSTLKIQRTQQEDSAVYLCASSRGTSGELFFGEGSRLTVL.